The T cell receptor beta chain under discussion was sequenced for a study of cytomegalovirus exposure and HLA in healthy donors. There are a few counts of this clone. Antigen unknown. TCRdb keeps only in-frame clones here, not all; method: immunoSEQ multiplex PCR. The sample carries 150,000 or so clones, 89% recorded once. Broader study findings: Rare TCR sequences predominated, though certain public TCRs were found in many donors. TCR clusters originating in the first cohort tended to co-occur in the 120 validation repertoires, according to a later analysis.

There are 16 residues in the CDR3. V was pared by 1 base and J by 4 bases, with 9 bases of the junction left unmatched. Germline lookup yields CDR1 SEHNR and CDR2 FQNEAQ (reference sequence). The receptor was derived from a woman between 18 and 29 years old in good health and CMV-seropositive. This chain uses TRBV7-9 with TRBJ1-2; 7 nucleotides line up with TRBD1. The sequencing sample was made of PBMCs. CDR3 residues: CASSLGFGQDFYGYTF. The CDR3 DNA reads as TGTGCCAGCAGCTTAGGTTTCGGACAGGACTTCTATGGCTACACCTTC.